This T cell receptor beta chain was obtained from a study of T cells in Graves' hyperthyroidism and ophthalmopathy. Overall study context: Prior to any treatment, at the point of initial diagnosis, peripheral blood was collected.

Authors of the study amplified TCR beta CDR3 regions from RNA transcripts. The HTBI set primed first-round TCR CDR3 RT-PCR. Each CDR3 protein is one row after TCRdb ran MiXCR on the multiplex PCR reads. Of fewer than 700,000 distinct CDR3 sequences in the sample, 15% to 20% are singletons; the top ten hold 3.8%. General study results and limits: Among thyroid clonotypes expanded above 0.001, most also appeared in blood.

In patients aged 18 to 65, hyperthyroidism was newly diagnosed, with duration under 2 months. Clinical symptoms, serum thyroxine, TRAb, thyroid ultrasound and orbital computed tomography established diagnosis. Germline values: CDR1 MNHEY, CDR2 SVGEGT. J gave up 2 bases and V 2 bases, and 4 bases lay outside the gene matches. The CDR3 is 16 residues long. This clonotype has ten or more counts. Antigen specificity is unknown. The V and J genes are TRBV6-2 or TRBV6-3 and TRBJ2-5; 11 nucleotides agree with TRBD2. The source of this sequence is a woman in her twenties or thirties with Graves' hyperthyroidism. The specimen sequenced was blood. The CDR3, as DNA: TGTGCCAGCAGTTACCCGGGACTAGCGGATCAAGAGACCCAGTACTTC. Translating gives CASSYPGLADQETQYF.